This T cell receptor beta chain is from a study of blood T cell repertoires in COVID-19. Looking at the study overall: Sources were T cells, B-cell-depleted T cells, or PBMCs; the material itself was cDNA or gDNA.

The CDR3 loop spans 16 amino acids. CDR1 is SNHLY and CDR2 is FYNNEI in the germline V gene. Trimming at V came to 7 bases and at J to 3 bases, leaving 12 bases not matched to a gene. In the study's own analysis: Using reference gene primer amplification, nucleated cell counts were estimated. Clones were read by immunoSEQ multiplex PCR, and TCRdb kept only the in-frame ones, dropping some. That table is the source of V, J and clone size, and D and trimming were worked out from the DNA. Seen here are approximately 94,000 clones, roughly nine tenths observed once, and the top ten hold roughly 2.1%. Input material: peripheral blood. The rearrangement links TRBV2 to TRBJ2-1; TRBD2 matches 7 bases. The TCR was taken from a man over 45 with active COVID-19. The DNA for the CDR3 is TGTGCCAGCACCTGGGAGGGGCAGGATAACTACAATGAGCAGTTCTTC. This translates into CASTWEGQDNYNEQFF.